This is a list of T cell receptor beta chains from one sample in a study of memory CD4+ T cells and cytomegalovirus serostatus. Profiling relied on immunoSEQ multiplex PCR, and the TCRdb table lists in-frame clones only, not all of them. The table shows around 76,000 clones, with roughly 80% occurring only once. Sequenced material: memory CD4+ T cells from blood. The receptors stem from an adult in good health and CMV-seropositive. Each CDR3 is given with its conserved first and last residue. D genes are given only for firm matches. The size entry is marked missing in some rows and otherwise reads once, few, many or a size class.

D gene	clone size	V gene	J gene	CDR3 protein	CDR3 DNA
-	-	TRBV5-5	TRBJ1-2	CASSLGSRGNYGYTF	TGTGCCAGCAGCTTAGGTTCCAGGGGCAACTATGGCTACACCTTC
-	-	TRBV5-8	TRBJ2-3	CASSLDGKSSTDTQYF	TGTGCCAGCAGCTTGGACGGCAAATCTAGCACAGATACGCAGTATTTT
-	few	TRBV18	TRBJ2-1	CASSPLALSYNEQFF	TGTGCCAGCTCACCATTAGCTCTTTCCTACAATGAGCAGTTCTTC
-	-	TRBV29-1	TRBJ2-3	CSGSDRTSADTQYF	TGCAGCGGATCGGACCGAACATCGGCAGATACGCAGTATTTT
-	-	TRBV5-1	TRBJ1-1	CASSSSPGGDNTEAFF	TGCGCCAGCAGCTCAAGCCCAGGAGGGGACAACACTGAAGCTTTCTTT
-	-	TRBV28	TRBJ1-2	CASSRGNRPEYGYTF	TGTGCCAGCAGTCGGGGCAACCGTCCGGAATATGGCTACACCTTC
-	-	TRBV5-4	TRBJ2-5	CASSPGTRETQYF	TGTGCCAGCAGCCCAGGGACTCGAGAGACCCAGTACTTC
-	-	TRBV19	TRBJ1-2	CASSRWGDYGYTF	TGTGCCAGTAGTCGTTGGGGAGACTATGGCTACACCTTC
-	once	TRBV6-6	TRBJ1-1	CASSYRDRRTEAFF	TGTGCCAGCAGTTACCGGGATCGCAGGACTGAAGCTTTCTTT
-	-	TRBV11-2	TRBJ2-4	CASSLDPVRVKENIQYF	TGTGCCAGCAGCTTAGATCCGGTCAGGGTGAAGGAAAACATTCAGTACTTC
-	-	TRBV10-3	TRBJ1-3	CAISEASGNTIYF	TGTGCCATCAGTGAGGCATCTGGAAACACCATATATTTT
-	-	TRBV14	TRBJ1-3	CASSQGSVSGNTIYF	TGTGCCAGCAGCCAAGGCAGTGTCTCTGGAAACACCATATATTTT
-	-	TRBV30	TRBJ1-2	CAWSLSNYGYTF	TGTGCCTGGAGCTTAAGTAACTATGGCTACACCTTC
-	-	TRBV4-3	TRBJ2-3	CASSQNPGLDTDTQYF	TGCGCCAGCAGCCAAAATCCGGGACTCGACACAGATACGCAGTATTTT
TRBD1	once	TRBV7-2	TRBJ1-2	CASSHTRGQGPYGYTF	TGTGCCAGCAGCCACACTCGTGGACAGGGTCCCTATGGCTACACCTTC
TRBD2	-	TRBV11-3	TRBJ2-1	CASSLDGIRLAGGGNEQFF	TGTGCCAGCAGCTTAGATGGGATTAGACTAGCGGGAGGCGGCAATGAGCAGTTCTTC
-	once	TRBV2	TRBJ2-7	CASSYTSGSYEQYF	TGTGCCAGCAGTTATACCTCAGGATCATACGAGCAGTACTTC
TRBD1	-	TRBV5-4	TRBJ1-2	CASSSTGTGLSYGYTF	TGTGCCAGCAGCTCTACCGGGACAGGGCTTTCTTATGGCTACACCTTC
-	-	TRBV6-6	TRBJ1-1	CASSYQAGEGEAFF	TGTGCCAGCAGTTATCAGGCAGGGGAGGGTGAAGCTTTCTTT
-	-	TRBV4-2	TRBJ1-5	CASSQHTGGNQPQHF	TGTGCCAGCAGCCAACACACGGGAGGCAATCAGCCCCAGCATTTT
TRBD1	-	TRBV29-1	TRBJ2-5	CSAGQGSQETQYF	TGCAGCGCGGGACAGGGGTCACAAGAGACCCAGTACTTC
-	-	TRBV20-1	TRBJ2-1	CSASGYNEQFF	TGCAGTGCTAGCGGCTACAATGAGCAGTTCTTC
TRBD1	-	TRBV30	TRBJ2-2	CASDPGQMNGELFF	TGTGCCTCAGATCCGGGACAGATGAACGGGGAGCTGTTTTTT
TRBD2	-	TRBV7-2	TRBJ2-1	CASSSAGGPYEQFF	TGTGCCAGCAGCTCAGCGGGGGGCCCCTATGAGCAGTTCTTC
-	-	TRBV9	TRBJ1-1	CASSVGRNTEAFF	TGTGCCAGCAGCGTAGGACGAAACACTGAAGCTTTCTTT
-	-	TRBV28	TRBJ1-6	CASSLRTSRNSPLHF	TGTGCCAGCAGTTTACGGACGTCGCGTAATTCACCCCTCCACTTT
-	few	TRBV5-8	TRBJ2-7	CASSLHWGLADTNYEQYF	TGTGCCAGCAGCTTGCACTGGGGGCTAGCGGACACCAACTACGAGCAGTACTTC
TRBD2	-	TRBV6-1	TRBJ2-2	CASSDHGLAENTGELFF	TGTGCCAGCAGTGACCACGGACTAGCGGAAAACACCGGGGAGCTGTTTTTT
-	-	TRBV11-2	TRBJ2-5	CASTDRSGGLTQYF	TGTGCCAGCACCGATCGATCAGGTGGACTGACCCAGTACTTC
TRBD2	once	TRBV7-6	TRBJ2-5	CASSLFLGGQETQYF	TGTGCCAGCAGCTTATTTCTGGGGGGGCAAGAGACCCAGTACTTC
-	-	TRBV15	TRBJ1-3	CATSRVLSSGNTIYF	TGTGCCACCAGCAGGGTCCTCAGCTCTGGAAACACCATATATTTT
TRBD2	-	TRBV6-8	TRBJ2-1	CASSWRGEQGTEQFF	TGTGCCAGCAGTTGGCGGGGGGAGCAGGGTACTGAGCAGTTCTTC
-	-	TRBV11-2	TRBJ1-1	CASSFGTGSGAFF	TGTGCCAGCAGCTTTGGGACGGGCTCGGGAGCTTTCTTT
-	-	TRBV30	TRBJ1-5	CAWADRLNQPQHF	TGTGCCTGGGCTGACAGGCTGAATCAGCCCCAGCATTTT
-	once	TRBV7-2	TRBJ1-5	CASSLVVENQPQHF	TGTGCCAGCAGCTTAGTCGTAGAGAACCAGCCCCAGCATTTT
TRBD1	once	TRBV9	TRBJ1-1	CASSPMTGGANTEAFF	TGTGCCAGCAGCCCGATGACAGGGGGAGCGAACACTGAAGCTTTCTTT
-	few	TRBV29-1	TRBJ2-2	CSVERSARELFF	TGCAGCGTTGAAAGGTCAGCCAGGGAGCTGTTTTTT
-	-	TRBV7-9	TRBJ2-3	CASSFTDTQYF	TGTGCCAGCAGCTTTACAGATACGCAGTATTTT
TRBD2	-	TRBV6-6	TRBJ2-3	CASGTSGRLTDTQYF	TGTGCCAGCGGGACTAGCGGGAGGCTCACAGATACGCAGTATTTT
-	few	TRBV7-6	TRBJ2-5	CASSHSQTFQETQYF	TGTGCCAGCAGTCACAGCCAGACCTTTCAAGAGACCCAGTACTTC
TRBD1	few	TRBV6-1	TRBJ1-5	CASSGGQRYSNQPQHF	TGTGCCAGCAGTGGGGGACAGCGCTATAGCAATCAGCCCCAGCATTTT
-	few	TRBV5-6	TRBJ1-3	CASSLSAAGSGNTIYF	TGTGCCAGCAGCTTGTCAGCGGCAGGCTCTGGAAACACCATATATTTT
TRBD1	-	TRBV6-1	TRBJ2-7	CASRGQGADEQYF	TGTGCCAGCAGGGGGCAGGGGGCGGACGAGCAGTACTTC
-	-	TRBV2	TRBJ2-3	CASSEKVRSTDTQYF	TGTGCCAGCAGTGAAAAGGTCAGGTCGACAGATACGCAGTATTTT
-	-	TRBV5-4	TRBJ2-1	CASGSPGHNEQFF	TGTGCCAGCGGTTCTCCGGGACACAATGAGCAGTTCTTC
-	-	TRBV11-2	TRBJ2-7	CASTPGYEQYF	TGTGCCAGCACCCCGGGGTACGAGCAGTACTTC
-	-	TRBV2	TRBJ1-5	CASSVGPAHNQPQHF	TGTGCCAGCAGTGTAGGGCCAGCGCACAATCAGCCCCAGCATTTT
-	-	TRBV10-3	TRBJ1-2	CAIRYRDTNYGYTF	TGTGCCATCAGGTACAGGGATACTAACTATGGCTACACCTTC
-	-	TRBV19	TRBJ1-4	CASSKRGSEKLFF	TGTGCCAGTAGCAAACGGGGGTCCGAAAAACTGTTTTTT